This T cell receptor beta chain was captured by sequencing in a study of human T cells and chemical hapten exposure (dated by TCRdb to about 2021). Background for the entire study: For sensitization, 2% DPC in acetone was applied to a 2 cm by 2 cm area of upper inner arm skin. Patients additionally received weekly therapeutic DPC doses to the scalp throughout the approximately 24-week study period. Patch tests used Finn chambers with 0.01% DPC on the upper back, scored after 6 days by International Contact Dermatitis Research Group standards. The patient cohort, mostly female, included alopecia areata with under or over 50% scalp involvement, alopecia totalis and alopecia universalis. Libraries were combined into a pool for sequencing, and differences in TCR yield between samples came mainly from small differences in library volumes within the pool. The study tracked peripheral blood TCR repertoire changes in vivo during primary and secondary sensitization to the hapten diphenylcyclopropenone (DPC) in alopecia patients. Blood samples were taken from patients before sensitization (week 0) and at 2, 6 and about 24 weeks after DPC sensitization. For TCR sequencing, blood came from approximately 29 alopecia patients at anywhere from one to four time points (pre-sensitization, 2, 6 and 24 weeks).

Libraries were built with RACE. Sequencing took place on a NextSeq 500. Library preparation attached unique molecular identifiers to individual cDNA molecules for quantitative, reproducible TCR counting. Each blood RNA sample was used to sequence both TCR alpha and TCR beta chains. Per the authors' processing: Samples had a median of roughly 87,000 TCRs, with a range from roughly 23,224 to 700,000. The Decombinator software suite was used to annotate the V, J and CDR3 of the TCR reads. Every sample was subsampled to the same number of TCRs (28,000) for the PS versus PT1 abundance plots. TCRs were defined as expanded if absent before sensitization and observed at least eight times at the 2-week time point. Starting from the raw public reads, TCRdb applied fastp trimming at Q25, assembled clones with MiXCR and retained in-frame beta chains. Rows merge per CDR3 protein into single entries with the most common DNA and genes. These V and J calls derive from TCRdb rather than the authors' analysis. The sample records approximately 260,000 distinct CDR3 sequences, 7.5% to 10% of which are singletons. The top ten clones comprise approximately 2.3% of the sample.

General conclusions and limits of the study: Patch test score was positively correlated with the number of PT1 expanded TCRs, with significance at thresholds 8, 16 and 32 but not at 4. DPC sensitization did not change how many TCRs were above 1 in 1000 frequency, and no evidence was found of alterations in global repertoire structure. After repeated subsampling, the strength of the expansion versus patch-test correlation and the threshold at which it became significant changed. Compared with pre-sensitization or healthy control sets, expanded TCRs formed significantly more large CDR3 similarity clusters, which is consistent with antigen-driven responses. Alopecia, a presumed autoimmune disease, was present in all patients, so the immune response of the patients might differ from that of healthy individuals.

In the paper's terms, the time point label means: pre-sensitization, week 0. The sample's treatment or condition label is to be understood as: therapeutic diphenylcyclopropenone sensitization with weekly scalp DPC. Blood at each patch-test visit was drawn before the patch test was applied. Patients were eligible if aged 18 to 70, diagnosed with alopecia and judged suitable for DPC therapy, and pregnant patients were excluded. Total RNA was isolated from unfractionated whole blood collected in Tempus Blood RNA tubes. For CDR1 and CDR2, the germline V gene lists SGHAT and FQNNGV. Spanning cysteine to phenylalanine, the CDR3 consists of 15 amino acids. Only the CDR3 portion is preserved as DNA: 45 bases, with reading frame beginning at the first base. V is trimmed back by 5 bases and J by 4 bases, and the junction contains 9 bases that no gene match accounts for. There are many counts of this clonotype. Its antigen is not yet known. No much larger clonotype is one base removed from it; base qualities were not supplied.

The sequences come from whole blood, collected in connection with sensitization to the hapten diphenylcyclopropenone (DPC). The TCR was taken from a woman in her thirties or forties with alopecia areata. Some clones in this sample may be carry-over from other donors' samples. This sequence uses TRBV11-2 and TRBJ2-3, with TRBD1 identical over 7 junction bases. The DNA reads as follows: TGTGCCAGCAGCAACAGGGGTTGGGGCGCAGATACGCAGTATTTT. It specifies CASSNRGWGADTQYF.